This T cell receptor beta chain was recorded in a study of persistence of HIV-infected CD4 T cells. The immunoSEQ assay was version 4, run in survey mode. Profiled with immunoSEQ multiplex PCR; TCRdb holds only in-frame clones, not every one. The sample shows more than 8,500 clones, approximately 86% of them seen only once. The sample holds one count of this clone. The antigen is unknown. Cells were stimulated with overlapping HIV-1 Gag 15-mer peptides. Sorting of responding CD4+ T cells relied on upregulated CD40 ligand together with CD69. This specimen was CD4+ T cells sorted from PBMCs after approximately 20-hour stimulation, taken from a patient who received antiretroviral therapy. The TCR comes from an adult woman with HIV who was CMV-seropositive.

The CDR3, as DNA: TGTGCCAGTAGTAGCCGATCCTACAATGAGCAGTTCTTC. Its translation is CASSSRSYNEQFF. The V gene is TRBV19, the J gene TRBJ2-1; D remains ambiguous. V dropped 4 bases and J dropped 1 base, with 5 bases sitting between them. Germline CDR1 is LNHDA and CDR2 is SQIVND (reference sequence). The CDR3 totals 13 residues.